The subject of this entry is one T cell receptor (beta chain). Its specificity is not known. These data are taken from a study of T cell responses to AZD1222 COVID-19 vaccine. Data came from immunoSEQ multiplex PCR; TCRdb stores just in-frame clones and leaves some out. The repertoire has over 150,000 clones, 80% to 95% of them found once; the top ten carry 8.5% to 12%. Findings and limits, study-wide: The sample set comprised mostly white British donors with more females, and clonal diversity was possibly underestimated.

V dropped 4 bases and J dropped 5 bases, with 24 bases sitting between them. The CDR3 runs to 17 residues. CDR1 is SGDLS and CDR2 is YYNGEE in the germline V gene. This specimen consisted of peripheral blood, obtained on day 0 of AZD1222 vaccination. V gene TRBV9 combines with J gene TRBJ1-1, with D possibly matching TRBD1 (5 bases). The TCR was taken from an adult in good health. The CDR3 DNA reads as TGTGCCAGCAGCCCCAGAACTAGGCCGGGGGTAACGACTGAAGCTTTCTTT. Translated: CASSPRTRPGVTTEAFF.